This TCR beta chain was sequenced for a study of T cell responses to AZD1222 COVID-19 vaccine. Losses at the gene ends were 6 bases for V and 0 bases for J; bases not matched to a gene: 0. This CDR3 has 15 amino acids. From germline, CDR1 is MDHEN and CDR2 SYDVKM. Using immunoSEQ multiplex PCR, the repertoire was profiled, and TCRdb retains in-frame clones only, with some absent. The sample lists 24,000 or so clones; 87% were seen once. There are a few counts of this clone. The chain combines TRBV28 with TRBJ2-2, with TRBD2 matching over 11 bases. This clonotype was obtained from an adult who received the AZD1222 COVID-19 vaccine. Source: peripheral blood, taken 28 days after the second AZD1222 dose. CDR3 in DNA: TGTGCCAGCAGGACTAGCGGGGCGAACACCGGGGAGCTGTTTTTT. Its translation is CASRTSGANTGELFF.